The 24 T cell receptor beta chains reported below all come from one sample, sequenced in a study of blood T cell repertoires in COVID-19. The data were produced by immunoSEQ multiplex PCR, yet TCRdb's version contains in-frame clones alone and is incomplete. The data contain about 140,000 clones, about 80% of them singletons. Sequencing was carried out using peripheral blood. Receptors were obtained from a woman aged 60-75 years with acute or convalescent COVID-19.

CDR3 sequence (DNA): TGTGCCAGCAGTGTGGACTCGGGGGACAGCAATCAGCCCCAGCATTTT. Amino acid sequence: CASSVDSGDSNQPQHF. The chain carries TRBV2 and TRBJ1-5, with TRBD1 as a possible D gene (5 bases). The CDR3 runs 16 residues. Trimming took off 4 bases at V and 1 base at J, with 14 bases between the two ends. Per the germline V gene, CDR1 is SNHLY and CDR2 is FYNNEI.

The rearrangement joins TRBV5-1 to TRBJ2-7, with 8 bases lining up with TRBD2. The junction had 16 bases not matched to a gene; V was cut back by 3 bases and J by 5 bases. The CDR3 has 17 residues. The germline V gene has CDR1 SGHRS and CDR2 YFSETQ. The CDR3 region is CASSSVVSGSPVDEQYF. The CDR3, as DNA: TGCGCCAGCAGCTCGGTCGTCAGCGGGAGCCCAGTCGACGAGCAGTACTTC.

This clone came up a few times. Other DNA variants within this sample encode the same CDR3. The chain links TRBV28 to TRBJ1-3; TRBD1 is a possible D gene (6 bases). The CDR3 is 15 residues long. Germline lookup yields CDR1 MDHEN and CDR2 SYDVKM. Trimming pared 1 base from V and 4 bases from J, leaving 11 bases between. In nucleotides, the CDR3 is TGTGCCAGCAGTTTATTTGGGGGCGAAGGAAACACCATATATTTT. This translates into CASSLFGGEGNTIYF.

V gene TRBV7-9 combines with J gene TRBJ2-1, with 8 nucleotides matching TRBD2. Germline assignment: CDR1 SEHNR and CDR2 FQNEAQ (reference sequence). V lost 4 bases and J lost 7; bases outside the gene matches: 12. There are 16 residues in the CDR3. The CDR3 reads CASSSLTSGLGNEQFF. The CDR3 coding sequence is TGTGCCAGCAGCTCTTTAACTAGCGGTTTAGGAAATGAGCAGTTCTTC.

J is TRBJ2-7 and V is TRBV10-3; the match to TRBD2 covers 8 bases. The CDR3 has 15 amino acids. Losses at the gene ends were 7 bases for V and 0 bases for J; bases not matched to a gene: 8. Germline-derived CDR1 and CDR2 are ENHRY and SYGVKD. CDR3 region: CAITPGGASSYEQYF. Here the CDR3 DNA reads TGTGCCATCACCCCCGGGGGGGCTAGCTCCTACGAGCAGTACTTC.

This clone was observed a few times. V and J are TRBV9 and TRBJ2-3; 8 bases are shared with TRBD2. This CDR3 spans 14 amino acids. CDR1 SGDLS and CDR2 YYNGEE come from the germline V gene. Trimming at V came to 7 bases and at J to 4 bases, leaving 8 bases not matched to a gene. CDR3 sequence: CASRAGGGPDTQYF. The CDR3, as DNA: TGTGCCAGCCGCGCCGGGGGGGGGCCAGATACGCAGTATTTT. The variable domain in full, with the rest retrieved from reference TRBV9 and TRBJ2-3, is DSGVTQTPKHLITATGQRVTLRCSPRSGDLSVYWYQQSLDQGLQFLIQYYNGEERAKGNILERFSAQQFPDLHSELNLSSLELGDSALYFCASRAGGGPDTQYFGPGTRLTVL.

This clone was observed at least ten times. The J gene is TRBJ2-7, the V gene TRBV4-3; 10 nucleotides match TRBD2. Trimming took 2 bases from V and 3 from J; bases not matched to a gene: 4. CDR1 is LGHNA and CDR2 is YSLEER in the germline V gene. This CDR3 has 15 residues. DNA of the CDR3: TGCGCCAGCAGCCAAACTAGCGGGAACGGCTACGAGCAGTACTTC. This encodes CASSQTSGNGYEQYF.

The CDR3, as DNA: TGTGCCTGGAGTCCAGGGGTGGGTCAGCCCCAGCATTTT. It translates to CAWSPGVGQPQHF. V usage is TRBV30 and J usage is TRBJ1-5; D possibly corresponds to TRBD1 (6 bases). Trimming removed 2 bases at V and 6 bases at J, with 11 bases between. The CDR3 is 13 residues long. Per germline, CDR1 GTSNPN and CDR2 SVGIG (reference sequence).

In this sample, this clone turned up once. CDR3 bases: TGTGCCAGCAGAATCCGGCGGGACAGGAGGCTCGCCAAAAACATTCAGTACTTC. Translating gives CASRIRRDRRLAKNIQYF. The chain combines TRBV28 with TRBJ2-4, with TRBD1 matching over 8 bases. There are 18 residues in the CDR3. In germline, CDR1 is MDHEN, CDR2 SYDVKM. Trimming took 6 bases from V and 1 from J; bases not matched to a gene: 14. Based on the CDR3 plus reference TRBV28 and TRBJ2-4, the full variable domain is DVKVTQSSRYLVKRTGEKVFLECVQDMDHENMFWYRQDPGLGLRLIYFSYDVKMKEKGDIPEGYSVSREKKERFSLILESASTNQTSMYLCASRIRRDRRLAKNIQYFGAGTRLSVL.

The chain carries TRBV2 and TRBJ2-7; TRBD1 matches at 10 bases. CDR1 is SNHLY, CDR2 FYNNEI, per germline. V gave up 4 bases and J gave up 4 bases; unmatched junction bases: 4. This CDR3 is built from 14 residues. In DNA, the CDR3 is TGTGCCAGCAGTGGTCGGGACAGGGGTTACGAGCAGTACTTC. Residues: CASSGRDRGYEQYF.

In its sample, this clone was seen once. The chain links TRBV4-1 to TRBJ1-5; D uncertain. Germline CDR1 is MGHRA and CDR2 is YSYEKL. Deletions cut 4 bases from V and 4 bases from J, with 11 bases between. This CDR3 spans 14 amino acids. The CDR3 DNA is TGCGCCAGCAGCCCGGTGGAGGGAAATCAGCCCCAGCATTTT. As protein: CASSPVEGNQPQHF.

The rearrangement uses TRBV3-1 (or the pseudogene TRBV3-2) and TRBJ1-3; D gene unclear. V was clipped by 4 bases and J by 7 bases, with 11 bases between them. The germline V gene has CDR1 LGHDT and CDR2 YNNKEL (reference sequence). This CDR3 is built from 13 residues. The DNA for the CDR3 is TGTGCCAGCAGCCGTGGTCAGGCCAACACCATATATTTT. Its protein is CASSRGQANTIYF.

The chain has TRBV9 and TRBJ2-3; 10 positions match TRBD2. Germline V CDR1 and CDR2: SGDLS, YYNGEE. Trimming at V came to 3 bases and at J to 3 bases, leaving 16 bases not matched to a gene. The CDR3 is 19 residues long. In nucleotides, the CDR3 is TGTGCCAGCAGCGCCGCCCTTCCTTTACTAGCGGGGAGTACAGATACGCAGTATTTT. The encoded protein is CASSAALPLLAGSTDTQYF.

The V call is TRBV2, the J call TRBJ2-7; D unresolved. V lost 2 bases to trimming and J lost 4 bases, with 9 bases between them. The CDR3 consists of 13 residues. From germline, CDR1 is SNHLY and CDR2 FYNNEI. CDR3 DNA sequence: TGTGCCAGCAGTGAACTAAACGGGTACGAGCAGTACTTC. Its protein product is CASSELNGYEQYF.

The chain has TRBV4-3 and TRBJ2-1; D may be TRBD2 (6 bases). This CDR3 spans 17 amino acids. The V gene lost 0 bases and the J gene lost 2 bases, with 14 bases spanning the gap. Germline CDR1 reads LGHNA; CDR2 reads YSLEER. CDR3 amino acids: CASSQDPTGTAYNEQFF. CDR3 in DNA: TGCGCCAGCAGCCAAGATCCGACCGGGACTGCCTACAATGAGCAGTTCTTC.

The CDR3 spells CASGREASTDTQYF. CDR3 in DNA: TGTGCCAGTGGTCGGGAGGCTAGCACAGATACGCAGTATTTT. The chain joins TRBV19 to TRBJ2-3, with 7 nucleotides matching TRBD2. V was clipped by 8 bases and J by 0 bases; unmatched bases: 5. CDR1 LNHDA and CDR2 SQIVND come from the germline V gene (reference sequence). This CDR3 has 14 amino acids.

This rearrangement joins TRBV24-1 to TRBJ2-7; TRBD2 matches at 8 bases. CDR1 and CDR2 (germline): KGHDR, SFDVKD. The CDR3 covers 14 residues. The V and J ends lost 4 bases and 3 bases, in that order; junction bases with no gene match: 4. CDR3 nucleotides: TGTGCCACCAGTGACCCCGGGAGGGACTACGAGCAGTACTTC. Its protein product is CATSDPGRDYEQYF.

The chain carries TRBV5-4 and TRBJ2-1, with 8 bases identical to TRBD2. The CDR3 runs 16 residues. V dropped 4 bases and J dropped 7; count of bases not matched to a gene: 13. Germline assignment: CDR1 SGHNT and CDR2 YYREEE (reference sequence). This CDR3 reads CASSPLSSGSINEQFF. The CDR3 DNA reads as TGTGCCAGCAGCCCCCTTTCGAGCGGGAGTATAAATGAGCAGTTCTTC.

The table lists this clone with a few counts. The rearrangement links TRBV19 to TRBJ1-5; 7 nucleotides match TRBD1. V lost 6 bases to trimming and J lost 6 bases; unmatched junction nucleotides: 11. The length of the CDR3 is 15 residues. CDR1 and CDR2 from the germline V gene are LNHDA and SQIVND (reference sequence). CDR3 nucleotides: TGTGCCAGTAGGCCCGACAGGGTAAGGGGTCAGCCCCAGCATTTT. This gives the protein CASRPDRVRGQPQHF.

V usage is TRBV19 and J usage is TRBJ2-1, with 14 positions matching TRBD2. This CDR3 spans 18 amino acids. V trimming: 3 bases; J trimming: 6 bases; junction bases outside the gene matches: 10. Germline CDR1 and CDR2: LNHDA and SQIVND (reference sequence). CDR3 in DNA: TGTGCCAGTAGTATGGAGGGACTAGCGGGAGTTTTCGGCAATGAGCAGTTCTTC. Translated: CASSMEGLAGVFGNEQFF.

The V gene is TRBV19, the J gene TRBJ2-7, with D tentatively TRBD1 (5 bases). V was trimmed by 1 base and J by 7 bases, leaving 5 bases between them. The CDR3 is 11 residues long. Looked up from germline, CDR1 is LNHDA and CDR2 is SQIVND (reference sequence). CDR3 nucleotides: TGTGCCAGTAGTATAGCAGGGGAGCAGTACTTC. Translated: CASSIAGEQYF.

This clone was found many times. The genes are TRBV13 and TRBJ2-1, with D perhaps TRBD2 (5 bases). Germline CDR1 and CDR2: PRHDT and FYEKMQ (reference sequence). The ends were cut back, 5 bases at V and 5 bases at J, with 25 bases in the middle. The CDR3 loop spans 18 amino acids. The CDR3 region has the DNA TGTGCCAGCAGCGTAGCGACCATAAACACGGAGTTCCACAATGAGCAGTTCTTC. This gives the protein CASSVATINTEFHNEQFF. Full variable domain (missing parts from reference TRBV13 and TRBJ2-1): AAGVIQSPRHLIKEKRETATLKCYPIPRHDTVYWYQQGPGQDPQFLISFYEKMQSDKGSIPDRFSAQQFSDYHSELNMSSLELGDSALYFCASSVATINTEFHNEQFFGPGTRLTVL.

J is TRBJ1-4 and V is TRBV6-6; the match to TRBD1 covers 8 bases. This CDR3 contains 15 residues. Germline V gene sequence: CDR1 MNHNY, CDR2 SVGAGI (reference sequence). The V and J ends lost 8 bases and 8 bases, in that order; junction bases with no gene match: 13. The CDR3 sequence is CASSTDRTGKEKLFF. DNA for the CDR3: TGTGCCAGCTCCACCGACCGGACAGGGAAAGAAAAACTGTTTTTT.

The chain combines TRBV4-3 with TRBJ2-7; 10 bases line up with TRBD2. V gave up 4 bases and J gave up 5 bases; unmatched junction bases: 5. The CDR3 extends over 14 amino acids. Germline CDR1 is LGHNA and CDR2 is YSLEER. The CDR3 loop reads CASSPSGSQNEQYF. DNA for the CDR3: TGCGCCAGCAGCCCTAGCGGGAGCCAGAACGAGCAGTACTTC.